These 16 T cell receptor beta chains share one sample of origin, sequenced in a study of blood T cell repertoires in COVID-19. Libraries were prepared by immunoSEQ multiplex PCR; TCRdb keeps only in-frame clonotypes and omits some of them. The sample includes 350,000 to 400,000 clones, 88% seen only once; the top ten take roughly 1.2%. The sample consisted of PBMCs or T cells enriched from blood (not recorded which). These receptors all stem from a woman aged 18 to 35 who had recovered from COVID-19.

The CDR3 sequence: CASSLSGGAVNEQFF. CDR3 DNA sequence: TGTGCCAGCTCCCTGAGCGGGGGGGCCGTAAATGAGCAGTTCTTC. The chain joins TRBV18 to TRBJ2-1, with TRBD2 identical over 10 bases. Looked up from germline, CDR1 is KGHSH and CDR2 is LQKENI. The CDR3 extends over 15 amino acids. V shed 6 bases, J shed 7 bases, and the junction held 9 bases outside the gene matches. The full variable domain, its missing parts supplied by reference TRBV18 and TRBJ2-1, is NAGVMQNPRHLVRRRGQEARLRCSPMKGHSHVYWYRQLPEEGLKFMVYLQKENIIDESGMPKERFSAEFPKEGPSILRIQQVVRGDSAAYFCASSLSGGAVNEQFFGPGTRLTVL.

This sequence joins TRBV4-1 and TRBJ2-6; D remains unclear. Germline V gives CDR1 MGHRA, CDR2 YSYEKL. CDR3 size: 16 residues. V lost 3 bases and J lost 2, with 11 bases in between. The DNA for the CDR3 is TGCGCCAGCAGCCATTCTCCAGTTACTGGGGCCAACGTCCTGACTTTC. This gives the protein CASSHSPVTGANVLTF.

The chain combines TRBV7-8 with TRBJ1-2; D not resolved. Trimming pared 0 bases from V and 3 bases from J, leaving 8 bases between. The CDR3 is made up of 14 amino acids. Germline CDR1 is SGHVS and CDR2 is FQNEAQ. CDR3 sequence: CASSLAHRDYGYTF. CDR3 bases: TGTGCCAGCAGCTTAGCGCACCGCGACTATGGCTACACCTTC.

This sequence joins TRBV2 and TRBJ1-2; D might be TRBD1 (6 bases). Germline V lookup: CDR1 SNHLY, CDR2 FYNNEI. The CDR3 loop spans 14 amino acids. Trimming pared 10 bases from V and 3 bases from J, leaving 18 bases between. This chain's CDR3 is CAKTGRAADYGYTF. Here the CDR3 DNA reads TGTGCCAAAACAGGGAGGGCCGCGGACTATGGCTACACCTTC.

This chain connects TRBV4-2 to TRBJ2-3, with 7 bases that match TRBD2. With V trimmed by 0 bases and J by 4 bases, 1 base remained unmatched. Germline-derived CDR1 and CDR2 are LGHNA and YNFKEQ. The CDR3 length is 14 residues. CDR3 amino acids: CASSQDGGSDTQYF. CDR3 bases: TGTGCCAGCAGCCAAGACGGGGGGTCAGATACGCAGTATTTT.

In DNA, the CDR3 is TGTGCCAGCTCAATTGGGACAGGCAATGAGCAGTTCTTC. It encodes CASSIGTGNEQFF. The V call is TRBV18, the J call TRBJ2-1, with 8 bases aligning to TRBD1. V lost 5 bases to trimming and J lost 6 bases; unmatched junction nucleotides: 3. This CDR3 is 13 amino acids long. Germline V CDR1 and CDR2: KGHSH, LQKENI.

This chain joins TRBV7-2 and TRBJ2-7; D uncertain. Trimming shortened V by 2 bases and J by 1 base, and 12 bases separated the two germline ends. Germline V lookup: CDR1 SGHTA, CDR2 FQGNSA. The CDR3 has 15 amino acids. The CDR3, as DNA: TGTGCCAGCAGCTTAAGTCCCTACCCATCCTACGAGCAGTACTTC. Translation: CASSLSPYPSYEQYF.

The chain couples TRBV2 to TRBJ1-1; the D is unclear. This CDR3 is built from 12 residues. Trimming removed 8 bases from V and 6 bases from J, with 13 bases in between. The V gene's germline CDR1 is SNHLY and CDR2 FYNNEI. CDR3 amino acids: CASQAEAAEAFF. The CDR3 DNA reads TGTGCCAGCCAAGCGGAGGCAGCTGAAGCTTTCTTT. The full variable domain, rest sourced from reference TRBV2 and TRBJ1-1, is EPEVTQTPSHQVTQMGQEVILRCVPISNHLYFYWYRQILGQKVEFLVSFYNNEISEKSEIFDDQFSVERPDGSNFTLKIRSTKLEDSAMYFCASQAEAAEAFFGQGTRLTVV.

The chain has TRBV3-1 (or the pseudogene TRBV3-2) and TRBJ2-2; 8 nucleotides match TRBD2. This CDR3 spans 16 amino acids. Germline V gene data show CDR1 as LGHDT and CDR2 as YNNKEL (reference sequence). Unmatched junction bases numbered 7, after V lost 1 base and J lost 6 bases. The CDR3 here is CASSQVVVGGAGELFF. As DNA, the CDR3 is TGTGCCAGCAGCCAAGTGGTTGTCGGGGGGGCCGGGGAGCTGTTTTTT.

This sequence joins TRBV19 and TRBJ1-5; D ambiguous. The CDR3 has 15 amino acids. CDR1 and CDR2 from the germline V gene are LNHDA and SQIVND (reference sequence). The V gene lost 3 bases and the J gene lost 0 bases, with 9 bases spanning the gap. CDR3 residues: CASSMTPYSNQPQHF. In nucleotides, the CDR3 is TGTGCCAGTAGTATGACACCGTATAGCAATCAGCCCCAGCATTTT.

This clone was seen just once. The chain is built from TRBV7-9 and TRBJ1-5; D unclear. The CDR3 contains 12 residues. From germline, CDR1 is SEHNR and CDR2 FQNEAQ (reference sequence). Trimming removed 5 bases from V and 2 bases from J, with 4 bases in between. As DNA, the CDR3 is TGTGCCAGCAGCGGGCGCAATCAGCCCCAGCATTTT. This sequence encodes CASSGRNQPQHF.

The CDR3 region is CASSIELGQGAFF. The CDR3 nucleotides read TGTGCCAGTAGTATAGAGCTCGGGCAGGGGGCTTTCTTT. The chain has TRBV19 and TRBJ1-1; D is perhaps TRBD1 (6 bases). V was shortened by 0 bases and J by 11 bases, with 13 bases between the two germline ends. The CDR3 extends over 13 amino acids. Germline lookup yields CDR1 LNHDA and CDR2 SQIVND (reference sequence).

The CDR3: CASSQDDSPGVKNIQYF. The CDR3 region has the DNA TGTGCCAGCAGCCAAGACGATTCCCCGGGGGTCAAAAACATTCAGTACTTC. The rearrangement uses TRBV3-1 (or the pseudogene TRBV3-2) and TRBJ2-4, with a tentative D call TRBD2 (6 bases). The CDR3 extends over 17 amino acids. CDR1 is LGHDT, CDR2 YNNKEL, per germline (reference sequence). V was cut by 0 bases and J by 3 bases, with 15 bases left in between.

Note on this clone: Other DNA sequences in this sample translate to the same CDR3. The CDR3 DNA follows: TGTGCCAGCAGTTACTCAGGCGGATATGGCTACACCTTC. Its translation is CASSYSGGYGYTF. The V call is TRBV6-5, the J call TRBJ1-2; D gene ambiguous. V lost 0 bases to trimming and J lost 5 bases, with 7 bases between them. Germline loops: CDR1 MNHEY, CDR2 SVGAGI. The CDR3 length is 13 residues.

The chain is built from TRBV5-1 and TRBJ2-2; D possibly corresponds to TRBD1 (5 bases). Trimming shortened V by 3 bases and J by 2 bases, and 8 bases separated the two germline ends. Germline CDR1 is SGHRS and CDR2 is YFSETQ. The CDR3 totals 14 residues. For the CDR3, the DNA is TGCGCCAGCAGCTCCACAGGAAACACCGGGGAGCTGTTTTTT. The encoded protein is CASSSTGNTGELFF.

V usage is TRBV4-1 and J usage is TRBJ1-6; 9 bases are a match to TRBD1. J gave up 7 bases and V 4 bases, and 8 bases lay outside the gene matches. Germline CDR1 is MGHRA and CDR2 is YSYEKL. This CDR3 contains 16 residues. The CDR3 DNA reads as TGCGCCAGCAGCCGAGAAACAGGGGGCGCGAATTCACCCCTCCACTTT. Translation: CASSRETGGANSPLHF.